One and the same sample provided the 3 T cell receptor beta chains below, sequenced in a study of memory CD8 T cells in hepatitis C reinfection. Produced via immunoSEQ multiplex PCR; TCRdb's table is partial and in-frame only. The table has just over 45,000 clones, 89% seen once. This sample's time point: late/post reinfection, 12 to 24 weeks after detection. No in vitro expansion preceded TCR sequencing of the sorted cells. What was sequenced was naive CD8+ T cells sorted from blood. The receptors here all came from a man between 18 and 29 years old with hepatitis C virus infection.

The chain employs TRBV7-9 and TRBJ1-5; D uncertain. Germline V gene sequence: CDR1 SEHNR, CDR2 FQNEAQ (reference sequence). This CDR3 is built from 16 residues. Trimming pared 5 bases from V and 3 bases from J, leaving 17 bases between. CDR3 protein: CASSGPSGYDNQPQHF. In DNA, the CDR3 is TGTGCCAGCAGCGGCCCTTCGGGGTATGACAATCAGCCCCAGCATTTT.

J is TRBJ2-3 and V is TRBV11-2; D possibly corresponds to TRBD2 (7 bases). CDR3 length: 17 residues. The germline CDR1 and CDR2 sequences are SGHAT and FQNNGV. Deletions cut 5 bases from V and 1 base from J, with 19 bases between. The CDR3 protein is CASSRGRGGQGTDTQYF. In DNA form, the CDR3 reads TGTGCCAGCAGCCGAGGTAGGGGGGGCCAAGGCACAGATACGCAGTATTTT. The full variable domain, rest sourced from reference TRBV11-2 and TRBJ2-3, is EAGVAQSPRYKIIEKRQSVAFWCNPISGHATLYWYQQILGQGPKLLIQFQNNGVVDDSQLPKDRFSAERLKGVDSTLKIQPAKLEDSAVYLCASSRGRGGQGTDTQYFGPGTRLTVL.

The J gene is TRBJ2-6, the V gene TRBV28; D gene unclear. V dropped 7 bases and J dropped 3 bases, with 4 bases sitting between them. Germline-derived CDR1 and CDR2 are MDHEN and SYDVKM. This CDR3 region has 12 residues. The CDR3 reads CASTGGANVLTF. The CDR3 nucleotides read TGTGCCAGCACCGGTGGGGCCAACGTCCTGACTTTC. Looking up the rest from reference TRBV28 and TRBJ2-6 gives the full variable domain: DVKVTQSSRYLVKRTGEKVFLECVQDMDHENMFWYRQDPGLGLRLIYFSYDVKMKEKGDIPEGYSVSREKKERFSLILESASTNQTSMYLCASTGGANVLTFGAGSRLTVL.